This T cell receptor beta chain was identified in a study of response to subunit inactivated influenza vaccine. Trimming left V 6 bases short and J 2 bases short, with 11 bases between. This CDR3 comprises 14 residues. Germline V gene sequence: CDR1 MDHEN, CDR2 SYDVKM. TCRdb reprocessed the RT-PCR reads with MiXCR, giving one entry per CDR3 protein. The table has about 800,000 distinct CDR3 sequences, approximately 22% seen once. The material sequenced was PBMCs from blood, taken less than 6 days after vaccination. The sequence derives from a man between 45 and 60 years old who received an inactivated influenza vaccine. The chain combines TRBV28 with TRBJ1-5; D not certain. CDR3 coding DNA: TGTGCCAGCAGCCCCTTTTTGGGCAATCAGCCCCAGCATTTT. Translation: CASSPFLGNQPQHF.